The 24 T cell receptor beta chains presented below share a single source sample, sequenced in a study of T cells in Graves' hyperthyroidism and ophthalmopathy. Amplification of TCR beta CDR3 regions was performed using RNA transcripts as template. Primed by the HTBI set, a first-round RT-PCR was run on the TCR CDR3. TCRdb re-analysed the multiplex PCR reads in MiXCR, keeping a single row per CDR3 protein. The table shows fewer than 900,000 distinct CDR3 sequences, with around a sixth occurring only once. The sequenced sample consisted of blood. The source of these receptors is a woman aged 45-65 years with Graves' hyperthyroidism that later progressed to Graves' ophthalmopathy.

This clonotype showed up just a few times. The chain employs TRBV19 and TRBJ1-2; tentative D call: TRBD1 (5 bases). The CDR3 has 16 amino acids. Trimming shortened V by 6 bases and J by 3 bases, and 20 bases separated the two germline ends. Germline loops: CDR1 LNHDA, CDR2 SQIVND (reference sequence). CDR3 in amino acids: CASRATDSMGDYGYTF. DNA for the CDR3: TGTGCCAGTAGAGCCACAGACTCTATGGGGGACTATGGCTACACCTTC.

The table lists this clonotype with many counts. CDR3 sequence reads: CASSLRQANQPQHF. Here the CDR3 DNA reads TGTGCCAGCAGTTTAAGGCAGGCTAATCAGCCCCAGCATTTT. J is TRBJ1-5 and V is TRBV27; no clear D gene. The ends were cut back, 2 bases at V and 4 bases at J, with 9 bases in the middle. Germline loops: CDR1 MNHEY, CDR2 SMNVEV (reference sequence). This CDR3 is 14 amino acids long.

The chain has TRBV27 and TRBJ2-7; either TRBD1 or TRBD2 may supply D (6 bases each). V shed 3 bases and J shed 6 bases, with 15 bases lying between them. CDR1 is MNHEY and CDR2 is SMNVEV in the germline V gene (reference sequence). CDR3 length: 14 amino acids. The CDR3, as DNA: TGTGCCAGCAGTTTGGGGGCAGTCGGGGGCGAGCAGTACTTC. Its protein product is CASSLGAVGGEQYF.

The chain is built from TRBV2 and TRBJ1-6, with TRBD1 matching over 8 bases. The CDR3 covers 14 residues. The germline V gene encodes CDR1 SNHLY and CDR2 FYNNEI. V trimming: 10 bases; J trimming: 5 bases; junction bases outside the gene matches: 7. Here the CDR3 DNA reads TGTGCCACGGGATTGGACAGGGATAATTCACCCCTCCACTTT. Translating gives CATGLDRDNSPLHF.

Points on this clonotype: A read error may explain this, as a much larger clone is one base away. The genes are TRBV11-1 and TRBJ2-3, with D possibly TRBD1 on 6 matching bases. The CDR3 is made up of 15 amino acids. Germline lookup yields CDR1 SGHAT and CDR2 FQDESV (reference sequence). CDR3 in DNA: TGTGCCAGCAGCTTCCCTCCTGGAAGGACAGATGCGCAGTATTTT. It specifies CASSFPPGRTDAQYF.

This clonotype came up many times. This chain links TRBV5-1 with TRBJ2-1; D is possibly TRBD1 (5 bases). V shed 0 bases and J shed 7 bases, with 11 bases lying between them. This CDR3 region has 14 residues. Per germline, CDR1 SGHRS and CDR2 YFSETQ. The DNA for the CDR3 is TGCGCCAGCAGCTTGGTCATCAGGGAAAATGAGCAGTTCTTC. Its protein product is CASSLVIRENEQFF. The full variable domain, with the rest looked up from reference TRBV5-1 and TRBJ2-1, is KAGVTQTPRYLIKTRGQQVTLSCSPISGHRSVSWYQQTPGQGLQFLFEYFSETQRNKGNFPGRFSGRQFSNSRSEMNVSTLELGDSALYLCASSLVIRENEQFFGPGTRLTVL.

This clonotype was observed a handful of times. The rearrangement joins TRBV4-1 to TRBJ1-1, with 9 bases fitting TRBD1. J was trimmed by 1 base and V by 0 bases; bases with no gene match: 18. CDR1 and CDR2 from the germline V gene are MGHRA and YSYEKL. This CDR3 contains 21 residues. CDR3 loop: CASSQEKVFWTGAEQNTEAFF. The CDR3 DNA sequence: TGCGCCAGCAGCCAAGAAAAAGTTTTTTGGACAGGGGCGGAGCAGAACACTGAAGCTTTCTTT.

This clonotype was observed a few times. The chain uses TRBV6-1 and TRBJ1-5; D gene uncertain. Per the germline V gene, CDR1 is MNHNS and CDR2 is SASEGT. V gave up 7 bases and J gave up 1 base, with 11 bases separating them. The CDR3 has 14 amino acids. DNA of the CDR3: TGTGCCAGCACAAGCGCCCTGAGCAATCAGCCCCAGCATTTT. It yields the protein CASTSALSNQPQHF.

This rearrangement joins TRBV19 to TRBJ2-5, with TRBD2 as a possible D gene (6 bases). V lost 10 bases, J lost 6 bases, and 15 bases lay in between. Per the germline V gene, CDR1 is LNHDA and CDR2 is SQIVND (reference sequence). The length of the CDR3 is 12 residues. The CDR3: CATRDSPQTQYF. The DNA of the CDR3 is TGTGCCACGAGGGACTCCCCTCAGACCCAGTACTTC.

This clonotype was counted ten times or more. Germline is not matched at one junction end, which may reflect a read error. This sequence joins TRBV5-1 and TRBJ1-1, with no clear D. Germline CDR1 is SGHRS and CDR2 is YFSETQ. This CDR3 has 13 amino acids. The chain's CDR3 is CASSLGGVTEAFF. CDR3 nucleotide sequence: TGTGCCAGCAGTTTAGGTGGCGTAACTGAAGCTTTCTTT.

V is TRBV10-2 and J is TRBJ1-5; no reliable D call. The CDR3 runs 12 residues. V dropped 2 bases and J dropped 7 bases, with 6 bases sitting between them. Germline values: CDR1 WSHSY, CDR2 SAAADI. In DNA form, the CDR3 reads TGCGCCAGCAGTGAGCTAGACCAGCCCCAGCATTTT. It is translated as CASSELDQPQHF.

The rearrangement links TRBV10-3 to TRBJ2-3, with 7 nucleotides matching TRBD1. CDR1 and CDR2 from the germline V gene are ENHRY and SYGVKD. This CDR3 has 14 residues. The trim removed 5 bases at V and 1 base at J, leaving 3 bases unmatched. This chain's CDR3 is CAISTGAGTDTQYF. The CDR3 nucleotides read TGTGCCATCAGTACAGGGGCGGGCACAGATACGCAGTATTTT.

This clonotype was counted only a few times. This chain links TRBV27 with TRBJ1-1; the match to TRBD1 covers 8 bases. V was clipped by 4 bases and J by 0 bases; unmatched bases: 4. CDR1 is MNHEY, CDR2 SMNVEV, per germline (reference sequence). This CDR3 has 15 residues. The CDR3 spells CASSYHRGVNTEAFF. In DNA form, the CDR3 reads TGTGCCAGCAGTTACCACAGGGGGGTGAACACTGAAGCTTTCTTT.

This clonotype was detected a few times. One end of the junction is discordant with germline, which a read error may explain. This chain connects TRBV7-7 to TRBJ2-1; possibly TRBD2 for D (5 bases). The germline CDR1 and CDR2 sequences are SSHAT and FNYEAQ (reference sequence). The CDR3 covers 13 residues. This CDR3 is CASSPEGLNEQFF. In nucleotides, the CDR3 is TGTGCTAGCAGCCCCGAGGGTTTGAATGAGCAGTTCTTC.

This clonotype was detected many times. CDR3 sequence: CASSSLGNGYEQYF. CDR3 nucleotides: TGTGCCAGCAGTTCCCTCGGGAACGGCTACGAGCAGTACTTC. The V gene is TRBV12-3 or TRBV12-4, the J gene TRBJ2-7, with D perhaps matching TRBD2 (5 bases). CDR3 size: 14 residues. V shed 4 bases and J shed 3 bases, with 13 bases lying between them.

As for this clonotype: A much larger clone is a single base away; this may be a read error. CDR3 protein: CASRPEGHTGELFF. CDR3 DNA sequence: TGTGCCAGCAGGCCTGAGGGGCACACCGGGGAGCTGTTTTTT. The chain recombines TRBV12-3 or TRBV12-4 with TRBJ2-2, with D perhaps matching TRBD1 or TRBD2 (5 bases each). With 6 bases removed from V and 3 bases from J, the gap between germline ends came to 11 bases. The CDR3 extends over 14 amino acids.

This clonotype was observed a few times. The chain is built from TRBV3-1 and TRBJ1-5, with 7 bases aligning to TRBD1. The CDR3 loop spans 14 amino acids. J lost 3 bases, V lost 3 bases, and 2 bases had no gene match. In germline, CDR1 is LGHDT, CDR2 YNNKEL (reference sequence). CDR3 protein: CASSQGQHNQPQHF. CDR3 DNA: TGTGCCAGCAGCCAGGGACAGCACAATCAGCCCCAGCATTTT.

The sample holds many counts of this clonotype. V gene TRBV5-1 combines with J gene TRBJ1-1; no reliable D call. The V and J ends lost 1 base and 1 base respectively, with 5 bases between them. This CDR3 contains 13 residues. In germline, CDR1 is SGHRS, CDR2 YFSETQ. DNA of the CDR3: TGCGCCAGCAGCTTGCCTGCGAACACTGAAGCTTTCTTT. Amino acid sequence: CASSLPANTEAFF.

This clonotype has at least ten counts. This chain connects TRBV30 to TRBJ1-1; no reliable D call. V lost 1 base and J 1 base, leaving 7 bases between the germline ends. Germline CDR1 GTSNPN, CDR2 SVGIG (reference sequence). The CDR3 extends over 13 amino acids. The CDR3 sequence: CAWSDTPNTEAFF. As DNA, the CDR3 is TGTGCCTGGAGTGATACACCGAACACTGAAGCTTTCTTT.

This clonotype has at least ten counts. The rearrangement uses TRBV3-1 and TRBJ2-6; tentative D call: TRBD1 (5 bases). Looked up from germline, CDR1 is LGHDT and CDR2 is YNNKEL (reference sequence). This CDR3 comprises 15 residues. Trimming removed 4 bases at V and 0 bases at J, with 7 bases between. CDR3 loop: CASSRDSSGANVLTF. The CDR3 DNA sequence: TGTGCCAGCAGCCGAGACAGCTCTGGGGCCAACGTCCTGACTTTC.

This rearrangement joins TRBV4-1 to TRBJ1-5; D is undetermined. The CDR3 runs 16 residues. The germline gives CDR1 MGHRA, CDR2 YSYEKL. With 3 bases removed from V and 1 base from J, the gap between germline ends came to 13 bases. CDR3 amino acids: CASSHETHTSNQPQHF. CDR3 in DNA: TGCGCCAGCAGCCATGAGACTCACACCAGCAATCAGCCCCAGCATTTT.

This chain uses TRBV19 with TRBJ2-2; the match to TRBD2 covers 9 bases. The V segment lost 6 bases and the J segment 5 bases; nucleotides outside the gene matches: 19. The CDR3 totals 19 residues. Per germline, CDR1 LNHDA and CDR2 SQIVND (reference sequence). CDR3 residues: CASRHPSGVSSGVTGELFF. The CDR3 DNA follows: TGTGCCAGTAGACACCCTAGCGGGGTCTCTAGCGGGGTAACCGGGGAGCTGTTTTTT.

This clonotype was seen once. V is TRBV25-1 and J is TRBJ1-4; D is undetermined. V was clipped by 2 bases and J by 8 bases, with 15 bases between them. The CDR3 spans 15 residues. Germline CDR1 reads MGHDK; CDR2 reads SYGVNS. The CDR3 region is CASSEIGPADEKLFF. In DNA, the CDR3 is TGTGCCAGCAGTGAAATAGGACCAGCCGACGAAAAACTGTTTTTT.

The chain has TRBV9 and TRBJ2-5; D not resolved. Germline loops: CDR1 SGDLS, CDR2 YYNGEE. V lost 0 bases and J 2 bases, leaving 8 bases between the germline ends. The CDR3 runs to 14 residues. For the CDR3, the DNA is TGTGCCAGCAGCGTAGATGGCATTCAAGAGACCCAGTACTTC. As protein: CASSVDGIQETQYF. Full variable domain (remainder filled in from reference TRBV9 and TRBJ2-5): DSGVTQTPKHLITATGQRVTLRCSPRSGDLSVYWYQQSLDQGLQFLIQYYNGEERAKGNILERFSAQQFPDLHSELNLSSLELGDSALYFCASSVDGIQETQYFGPGTRLLVL.